This note documents a single T cell receptor (beta chain) sequence. According to the study, TCR beta libraries were built with iRepertoire HTBI primers and CDR3-region Arm-PCR. TCRdb fed the multiplex PCR reads into MiXCR, producing one record per CDR3 protein. The repertoire consists of 350,000 to 450,000 distinct CDR3 sequences, with approximately 25% occurring once and the leading ten covering less than 30%. This sample is drawn from a study of regulatory T cells in long-lasting Graves disease. This CDR3 is 16 amino acids long. Germline V gene lookup returns CDR1 LGHNA and CDR2 YNFKEQ. With 0 bases clipped from V and 4 bases from J, the junction kept 2 bases outside the gene matches. Time point noted: persistent/refractory GD, antithyroid drugs over 5 years with positive TRAb. The TCR library was made from RNA that had been extracted from PBMCs in TRIzol.

This rearrangement joins TRBV4-2 to TRBJ2-3; 12 positions match TRBD2. The origin of this receptor is a woman aged 40 to 50 with Graves disease. Sequences were derived from peripheral blood mononuclear cells (PBMCs), sampled when the disease was refractory, from a patient treated with antithyroid drugs. The CDR3 DNA follows: TGTGCCAGCAGCCAAGATCTAGCGGGAGGGCCAGATACGCAGTATTTT. This gives the protein CASSQDLAGGPDTQYF.